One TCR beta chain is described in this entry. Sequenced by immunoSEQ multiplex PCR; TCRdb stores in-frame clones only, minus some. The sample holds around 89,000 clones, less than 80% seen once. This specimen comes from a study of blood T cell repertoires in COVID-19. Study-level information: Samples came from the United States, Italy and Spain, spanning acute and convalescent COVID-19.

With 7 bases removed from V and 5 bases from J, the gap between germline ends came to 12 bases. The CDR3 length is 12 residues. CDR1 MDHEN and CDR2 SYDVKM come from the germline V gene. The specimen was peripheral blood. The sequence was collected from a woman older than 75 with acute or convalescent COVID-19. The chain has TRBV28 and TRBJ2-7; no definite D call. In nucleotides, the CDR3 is TGTGCCAGCACTACTTCATCCGACGAGCAGTACTTC. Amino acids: CASTTSSDEQYF.